This T cell receptor beta chain was captured by sequencing in a study of cytomegalovirus exposure and HLA in healthy donors. PCR amplification relied on 60 Vbeta primers (plus 13 Jbeta primers). The assay was immunoSEQ multiplex PCR, and TCRdb's table has in-frame clones only and misses some. Among around 160,000 clones listed, 60% to 80% were seen once. V dropped 5 bases and J dropped 12 bases, with 11 bases sitting between them. Germline lookup yields CDR1 MNHNS and CDR2 SASEGT. CDR3 length: 11 residues. Study-wide findings and caveats: Cytomegalovirus status was reportedly diagnosed by the classifier with high specificity and sensitivity. Clonal expansion, a later analysis showed, was greater in HLA-associated TCR beta chains than in equally common others. Reports indicate that TCR beta sequences accurately predicted the HLA-A and HLA-B alleles of most subjects. Investigators reported 164 TCR beta chains as tied to cytomegalovirus.

Note on this clone: What it recognizes is unknown.

The TCR was taken from a woman in her forties in good health and CMV-seropositive. V is TRBV6-1 and J is TRBJ2-4, with D maybe TRBD1 (6 bases). Sequenced sample: PBMCs. The CDR3 protein is CASSLGTTQYF. In nucleotides, the CDR3 is TGTGCCAGCAGTCTTGGGACAACTCAGTACTTC.